The rows below give T cell receptor beta chains drawn from one sample of a study of T cell repertoires in cytomegalovirus infection. For these TCRs, the target antigens are not known. TCRdb reprocessed the reads with MiXCR, giving one entry per CDR3 protein. The table lists 370,000 or so distinct CDR3 sequences, about 35% of them singletons. Source: cultured PBMCs, taken from culture after CMV antigen stimulation. The receptors originated from a human donor in good health (CMV status not recorded). Some clones in this sample may be carry-over from other donors' samples. Each CDR3 is given with its conserved first and last residue. The D gene is left open where the match is weak. Rows may omit the clone size; those that give it use once, few, many or a size class.

V | D | size | CDR3
TRBV7-2 | NA | NA | CASSLAAGSNTGELFF
TRBV12-3/TRBV12-4 | TRBD1 | NA | CASSPSGTGFNAFF
TRBV4-3 | TRBD2 | NA | CASSQQLAAIAKNIQYF
TRBV6-1 | TRBD2 | NA | CASARGRLSSYNEQFF
TRBV12-3/TRBV12-4 | TRBD1 | NA | CASRGTGGLTEAFF
TRBV29-1 | NA | few | CSVLRAVYNEQFF
TRBV4-3 | NA | few | CASSPTSGSLNTEAFF
TRBV7-2 | NA | few | CASSLNAGGTLMKAFF
TRBV19 | TRBD1 | few | CASSVGLDRGNTEAFF
TRBV20-1 | NA | few | CSARSWDSYNEQFF
TRBV19 | NA | few | CASSISRQVTEAFF
TRBV19 | TRBD1 | NA | CASSATGGRLFF
TRBV28 | NA | few | CASSWGRAEAFF
TRBV9 | TRBD2 | few | CASSATGTSGRYEQFF
TRBV4-2 | NA | few | CASSQDSIAAETQYF
TRBV5-4 | TRBD1 | few | CASSYPGQGGYGYTF
TRBV4-1 | NA | few | CASSQVLGAAGNTIYF
TRBV7-2 | NA | many | CASSRRESSTDTQYF
TRBV29-1 | NA | once | CSVQTLDSNQPQHF
TRBV7-9 | TRBD2 | NA | CASSSREAPDTQYF
TRBV6-5 | NA | few | CASSYSFAILNTEAFF
TRBV7-8 | NA | many | CASSLASYNEQFF
TRBV6-2/TRBV6-3 | NA | NA | CASSYDGLAKNIQYF